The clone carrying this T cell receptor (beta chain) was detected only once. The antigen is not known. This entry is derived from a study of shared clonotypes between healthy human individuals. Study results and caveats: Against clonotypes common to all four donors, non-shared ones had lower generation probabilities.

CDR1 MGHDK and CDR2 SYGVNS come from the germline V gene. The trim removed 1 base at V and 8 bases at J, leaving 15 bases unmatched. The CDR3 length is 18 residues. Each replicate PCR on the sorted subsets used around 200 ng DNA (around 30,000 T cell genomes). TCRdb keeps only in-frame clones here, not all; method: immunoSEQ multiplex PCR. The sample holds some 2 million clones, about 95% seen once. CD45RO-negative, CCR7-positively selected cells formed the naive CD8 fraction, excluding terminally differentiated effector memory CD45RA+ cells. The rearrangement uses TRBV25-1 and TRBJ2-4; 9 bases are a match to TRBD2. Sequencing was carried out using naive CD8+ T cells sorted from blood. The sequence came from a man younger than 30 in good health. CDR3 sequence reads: CASSESRLAGAYGDIQYF. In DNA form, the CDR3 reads TGTGCCAGCAGTGAATCTAGGTTAGCGGGGGCTTATGGGGACATTCAGTACTTC.